A selection of T cell receptor beta chains follows, all from one sample in a study of T cells expressing NK-cell markers. For each CDR3 protein, TCRdb gives one entry from its re-call of the 5' RACE reads, without DNA. This repertoire includes approximately 460,000 distinct CDR3 sequences. The sample was blood T cells: a sorted CD56 or NKG2C T cell subset, CD4+ or CD8+ T cells, or bulk PBMC T cells (not recorded which). These receptors all come from a woman aged 18 to 69 in good health. Each CDR3 is given with its conserved first and last residue.

CASSRQRYNEQFF	TRBV7-3	TRBJ2-1
CASSRTRLNQETQYF	TRBV7-9	TRBJ2-5
CATSDGDRGDGYTF	TRBV24-1	TRBJ1-2
CASEEAGGPRTGELFF	TRBV6-1	TRBJ2-2
CASSLAGGRFSYEQYF	TRBV7-9	TRBJ2-7
CASSLSTSSYEQYF	TRBV5-1	TRBJ2-7
CASTAAIGNQPQHF	TRBV6-2/TRBV6-3	TRBJ1-5
CSAQWGSYNSPLHF	TRBV20-1	TRBJ1-6
CSASPSGRLAVFYEQYF	TRBV20-1	TRBJ2-7
CSVYGTTGDTEAFF	TRBV29-1	TRBJ1-1
CASSPSPDTQYF	TRBV7-9	TRBJ2-3
CASSLNPGGTEAFF	TRBV7-3	TRBJ1-1
CASSYSIPGLSYNEQFF	TRBV6-2/TRBV6-3	TRBJ2-1
CSARDVFGTSVEQYF	TRBV20-1	TRBJ2-7
CASSPIGSSYNEQFF	TRBV19	TRBJ2-1
CASSPTMSTDTQYF	TRBV28	TRBJ2-3
CASSYQVPAGPDTQYF	TRBV6-5	TRBJ2-3
CASTQNPLAGSTGELFF	TRBV5-1	TRBJ2-2
CASSSSGGPGDTQYF	TRBV12-3/TRBV12-4	TRBJ2-3
CASSFEGAIYF	TRBV12-3/TRBV12-4	TRBJ1-3
CATSRTQSPRTGNTGELFF	TRBV15	TRBJ2-2
CSVEVRQGSAFF	TRBV29-1	TRBJ1-1
CASSEGQGASSYNEQFF	TRBV6-4	TRBJ2-1
CASSTQALSGANVLTF	TRBV7-3	TRBJ2-6
CASTKKGYNEQFF	TRBV6-1	TRBJ2-1
CASSFGPEYNEQFF	TRBV12-3/TRBV12-4	TRBJ2-1
CASTREGQGSHEQYF	TRBV12-3/TRBV12-4	TRBJ2-7
CASSSRLPSETQYF	TRBV5-1	TRBJ2-5
CASSYWGTEAFF	TRBV6-5	TRBJ1-1
CASTTTQGGYGYTF	TRBV7-2	TRBJ1-2
CASSYSRTGDRVVTDTQYF	TRBV6-5	TRBJ2-3
CASSKALVYNEQFF	TRBV19	TRBJ2-1
CASSRGLEYTGELFF	TRBV7-2	TRBJ2-2
CASRVEGGTNSPLHF	TRBV12-3/TRBV12-4	TRBJ1-6
CASSLVSSLYNEQFF	TRBV7-9	TRBJ2-1
CASSFSGSTGELFF	TRBV28	TRBJ2-2
CASSQGASQPQHF	TRBV27	TRBJ1-5
CASRGGGTSNTEAFF	TRBV5-1	TRBJ1-1
CSAQQGLAKNIQYF	TRBV20-1	TRBJ2-4
CASSRERQVQETQYF	TRBV18	TRBJ2-5
CASSHYYTEAFF	TRBV14	TRBJ1-1
CASSLPGLDTEAFF	TRBV5-6	TRBJ1-1
CASSLGLLRETGNTIYF	TRBV11-2	TRBJ1-3
CASSDRGSLTDTQYF	TRBV7-9	TRBJ2-3
CASSSWGSGSTDTQYF	TRBV12-3/TRBV12-4	TRBJ2-3
CASSLSGAPPGAEAFF	TRBV7-2	TRBJ1-1
CASGGRYPSYNEQFF	TRBV28	TRBJ2-1
CSAPRDSSYEQYF	TRBV20-1	TRBJ2-7
CASSLEPLAPLHF	TRBV7-3	TRBJ1-6
CASRDRLNYGYTF	TRBV12-3/TRBV12-4	TRBJ1-2
CASSPPWAGAQNTEAFF	TRBV18	TRBJ1-1
CASSKSDNYGYTF	TRBV6-5	TRBJ1-2
CASSHGWTVNYEQYF	TRBV3-1	TRBJ2-7
CASSLAGRNTGELFF	TRBV5-6	TRBJ2-2
CSVVRQGPYNEQFF	TRBV29-1	TRBJ2-1
CASSHGNEQFF	TRBV7-3	TRBJ2-1
CASSTGFIADTQYF	TRBV7-7	TRBJ2-3
CASRPQEGEAFF	TRBV12-3/TRBV12-4	TRBJ1-1
CASSLYGTGGVGGTEAFF	TRBV11-1	TRBJ1-1
CASSFPGAGTGNGYTF	TRBV28	TRBJ1-2